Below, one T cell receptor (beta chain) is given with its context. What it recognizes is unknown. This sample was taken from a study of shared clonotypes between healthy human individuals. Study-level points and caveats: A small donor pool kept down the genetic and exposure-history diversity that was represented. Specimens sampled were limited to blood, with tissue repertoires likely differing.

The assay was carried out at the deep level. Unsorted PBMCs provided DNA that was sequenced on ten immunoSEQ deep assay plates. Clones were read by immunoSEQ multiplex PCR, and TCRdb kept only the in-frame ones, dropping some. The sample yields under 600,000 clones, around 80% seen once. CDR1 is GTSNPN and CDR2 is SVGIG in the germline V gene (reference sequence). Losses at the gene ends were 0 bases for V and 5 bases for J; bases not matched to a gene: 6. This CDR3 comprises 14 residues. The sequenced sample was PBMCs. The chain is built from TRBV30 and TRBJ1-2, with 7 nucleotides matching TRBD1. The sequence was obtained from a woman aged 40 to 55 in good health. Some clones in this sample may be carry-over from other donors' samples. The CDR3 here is CAWSVLGQLYGYTF. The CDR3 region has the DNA TGTGCCTGGAGTGTATTGGGACAGCTATATGGCTACACCTTC.